The 7 T cell receptor beta chains given below trace back to one sample, sequenced in a study of T cell repertoires in cytomegalovirus infection (dated 2019 in TCRdb). These receptors' antigens are unknown. The sample was run on an Illumina HiSeq 1500. TCRdb took the public reads, trimmed them with fastp at Q25, ran MiXCR for clone calling and kept in-frame beta chains. Every CDR3 protein is listed once, alongside the most common genes and DNA of its rows. This sample has roughly 990,000 distinct CDR3 sequences in its table, and roughly 30% of those were observed once. The ten largest clones capture about an eighth of the sample. This sample's treatment or condition label indicates: in vitro stimulation with specific CMV peptide epitopes to enrich CMV-specific T cells. Sequencing was performed on cultured CD8+ T cells from PBMCs, taken from culture after CMV antigen stimulation. Receptor source: a human donor in good health (CMV status not recorded). Some clones in this sample may be carry-over from other donors' samples.

This clonotype has just a few counts. V and J are TRBV12-3 or TRBV12-4 and TRBJ1-6; D not resolved. CDR3 length: 16 residues. The V gene lost 4 bases and the J gene lost 11 bases, with 21 bases spanning the gap. CDR3 sequence: CASSYVPGRHLPPLHF. In DNA, the CDR3 is TGTGCCAGCAGTTATGTCCCCGGGAGGCATTTGCCACCCCTCCACTTT.

There are a few counts of this clonotype. CDR3 in amino acids: CASSQDGAAGSAPKQFF. CDR3 in DNA: TGCGCCAGCAGCCAAGATGGAGCGGCAGGGTCAGCCCCTAAGCAGTTCTTC. The rearrangement links TRBV4-3 to TRBJ2-1; perhaps D is TRBD1 or TRBD2 (5 bases each). Germline lookup yields CDR1 LGHNA and CDR2 YSLEER. The CDR3 contains 17 residues. The V gene lost 0 bases and the J gene lost 11 bases, with 23 bases spanning the gap.

This chain connects TRBV4-1 to TRBJ2-1; no definite D call. The germline V gene encodes CDR1 MGHRA and CDR2 YSYEKL. Trimming shortened V by 1 base and J by 8 bases, and 9 bases separated the two germline ends. CDR3 length: 13 amino acids. As DNA, the CDR3 is TGCGCCAGCAGCCAAGCCGAGCCCGATGAGCAGTTCTTC. It encodes CASSQAEPDEQFF.

A few counts support this clonotype. V usage is TRBV27 and J usage is TRBJ2-7, with TRBD2 identical over 7 bases. J was trimmed by 3 bases and V by 4 bases; bases with no gene match: 6. CDR3 length: 14 amino acids. Germline CDR1 MNHEY, CDR2 SMNVEV (reference sequence). Here the CDR3 DNA reads TGTGCCAGCAGTTCCGGGGGGAATCTCTACGAGCAGTACGTC. Protein product: CASSSGGNLYEQYV.

This clonotype has just a few counts. The chain uses TRBV15 and TRBJ1-1; D is unresolved. Trimming removed 7 bases from V and 5 bases from J, with 14 bases in between. This CDR3 has 13 amino acids. Germline CDR1 and CDR2: LNHNV and YYDKDF (reference sequence). CDR3 region: CATTFSGDTEAFF. For the CDR3, the DNA is TGTGCCACCACCTTCAGTGGGGATACTGAAGCTTTCTTT.

The chain uses TRBV7-8 and TRBJ2-5; the match to TRBD2 covers 7 bases. Germline V lookup: CDR1 SGHVS, CDR2 FQNEAQ. The CDR3 has 14 amino acids. Germline trimming cut 0 bases from V and 5 bases from J; bases unmatched to any gene: 3. The chain's CDR3 is CASSLAGRAETQYF. The CDR3 coding sequence is TGTGCCAGCAGCTTAGCAGGGAGGGCGGAGACCCAGTACTTC.

This chain uses TRBV25-1 with TRBJ1-2; possibly TRBD1 for D (6 bases). V was shortened by 8 bases and J by 4 bases, with 14 bases between the two germline ends. CDR3 size: 13 residues. Germline assignment: CDR1 MGHDK and CDR2 SYGVNS. The CDR3 DNA sequence: TGTGCCAGCGGGGGCGAACCCTCCTATGGCTACACCTTC. Translated, it gives CASGGEPSYGYTF.